The 26 T cell receptor beta chains below come from one sample, sequenced in a study of T cells after yellow fever vaccination. Each CDR3 protein is one row after TCRdb ran MiXCR on the 5' RACE reads. Of around 300,000 distinct CDR3 sequences detected, around 4.4% appear once; the ten largest clones hold just under 20%. Here the sequenced sample was PBMCs, taken 15 days after the yellow fever booster vaccination. These receptors were taken from a man between 18 and 29 years old who received the YFV17D yellow fever vaccine.

This clonotype was seen ten or more times. The J gene is TRBJ2-7, the V gene TRBV4-1; the match to TRBD1 covers 7 bases. Germline CDR1 reads MGHRA; CDR2 reads YSYEKL. The trim removed 0 bases at V and 7 bases at J, leaving 6 bases unmatched. The CDR3 loop spans 14 amino acids. The DNA for the CDR3 is TGCGCCAGCAGCCAAGATGAGGGGGCTTGGGAGCAGTACGTC. Protein: CASSQDEGAWEQYV.

This clonotype was detected a few times. The chain joins TRBV4-3 to TRBJ1-4, with D unclear. The CDR3 loop spans 15 amino acids. Trimming pared 0 bases from V and 8 bases from J, leaving 13 bases between. CDR1 and CDR2 (germline): LGHNA, YSLEER. The CDR3 here is CASSQDGQREEKLFF. The CDR3 DNA sequence: TGCGCCAGCAGCCAAGACGGCCAGAGAGAGGAAAAACTGTTTTTT.

This clonotype was picked up a small number of times. The junction differs from germline at one of its ends, possibly a read error. V and J are TRBV29-1 and TRBJ2-2, with D possibly matching TRBD2 (5 bases). CDR1 SQVTM and CDR2 ANQGSEA come from the germline V gene. This CDR3 region has 12 residues. DNA for the CDR3: TGCAGCGTTGCGGGATACACCGGGGAGTTGTTTTTT. Amino acid sequence: CSVAGYTGELFF.

Ten or more counts support this clonotype. The chain carries TRBV11-2 and TRBJ2-3, with D perhaps given as TRBD1 or TRBD2 (5 bases each). The CDR3 is 15 amino acids. Trimming cost V 1 base and J 2 bases, with 10 bases left between them. The germline V gene has CDR1 SGHAT and CDR2 FQNNGV. The CDR3 DNA follows: TGTGCCAGCAGCTTAGCGGGACGCCCCACAGATACGCAGTATTTT. This codes for CASSLAGRPTDTQYF.

This clonotype is classed as medium-sized. CDR3 nucleotide sequence: TGTGCCAGCAGCCGGGGAGGGGCTTTGAACACTGAAGCTTTCTTT. This encodes CASSRGGALNTEAFF. The rearrangement links TRBV14 to TRBJ1-1; D may be TRBD1 (5 bases). The length of the CDR3 is 15 residues. Germline-derived CDR1 and CDR2 are SGHDN and FVKESK. V was pared by 4 bases and J by 0 bases, with 12 bases between.

This clonotype was seen repeatedly, ten times or more. The J gene is TRBJ2-5, the V gene TRBV4-2; D is perhaps TRBD2 (7 bases). Trimming removed 3 bases from V and 1 base from J, with 18 bases in between. This CDR3 contains 17 residues. Germline CDR1 and CDR2: LGHNA and YNFKEQ. The CDR3: CASSQAEGGGVQETQYF. The CDR3 nucleotides are TGTGCCAGCAGCCAGGCGGAGGGCGGGGGCGTCCAAGAGACCCAGTACTTC.

This clonotype was counted many times. The chain joins TRBV27 to TRBJ1-2; maybe TRBD1 (5 bases). V was shortened by 1 base and J by 6 bases, with 12 bases between the two germline ends. Germline-derived CDR1 and CDR2 are MNHEY and SMNVEV (reference sequence). This CDR3 region has 14 residues. CDR3 sequence reads: CASSLLGQGDGYTF. The CDR3 DNA follows: TGTGCCAGCAGTTTATTAGGTCAGGGAGATGGCTACACCTTC.

This clonotype was found a few times. The chain joins TRBV6-2 or TRBV6-3 to TRBJ1-1; D may be TRBD1 (5 bases). The CDR3 loop spans 13 amino acids. Trimming stripped 4 bases from V and 5 bases from J, with 11 bases between. CDR1 is MNHEY, CDR2 SVGEGT, per germline. The CDR3: CASSFGARTEAFF. DNA for the CDR3: TGTGCCAGCAGTTTCGGGGCGCGGACTGAAGCTTTCTTT.

The sample holds a few counts of this clonotype. The chain employs TRBV12-3 or TRBV12-4 and TRBJ2-2; TRBD1 might be the D (6 bases). CDR3 size: 16 residues. V lost 8 bases and J 1 base, leaving 17 bases between the germline ends. CDR3 DNA: TGTGCCAGCGTCCCGAGAGAACAGGGGAACACCGGGGAGCTGTTTTTT. Protein: CASVPREQGNTGELFF.

The chain has TRBV7-9 and TRBJ2-3; TRBD1 is a possible D gene (6 bases). This CDR3 is 15 amino acids long. The ends were cut back, 5 bases at V and 0 bases at J, with 12 bases in the middle. Per the germline V gene, CDR1 is SEHNR and CDR2 is FQNEAQ (reference sequence). CDR3 sequence: CASSARQASTDTQYF. CDR3 coding DNA: TGTGCCAGCAGCGCAAGACAGGCTAGCACAGATACGCAGTATTTT. The entire variable domain, with the rest obtained from reference TRBV7-9 and TRBJ2-3, is as follows: DTGVSQNPRHKITKRGQNVTFRCDPISEHNRLYWYRQTLGQGPEFLTYFQNEAQLEKSRLLSDRFSAERPKGSFSTLEIQRTEQGDSAMYLCASSARQASTDTQYFGPGTRLTVL.

The rearrangement joins TRBV5-1 to TRBJ2-2; D is undetermined. The CDR3 runs 14 residues. Trimming shortened V by 3 bases and J by 4 bases, and 10 bases separated the two germline ends. Germline loops: CDR1 SGHRS, CDR2 YFSETQ. The CDR3 loop is CASSSAWVTGELFF. The CDR3 DNA reads as TGCGCCAGCAGCTCGGCCTGGGTCACCGGGGAGCTGTTTTTT.

The table lists this clonotype with a few counts. CDR3 loop: CASSPQPDRVSYNEQFF. The CDR3 DNA reads as TGTGCCAGCAGCCCCCAGCCCGACAGGGTTTCCTACAATGAGCAGTTCTTC. The gene calls are TRBV7-9 and TRBJ2-1; 7 bases line up with TRBD1. The germline V gene has CDR1 SEHNR and CDR2 FQNEAQ (reference sequence). The CDR3 is 17 amino acids. Unmatched junction bases numbered 11, after V lost 5 bases and J lost 1 base.

This clonotype was recorded many times. The chain combines TRBV10-3 with TRBJ2-5; D uncertain. This CDR3 is 14 amino acids long. CDR1 is ENHRY and CDR2 is SYGVKD in the germline V gene. V dropped 2 bases and J dropped 2 bases, with 9 bases sitting between them. CDR3 sequence (DNA): TGTGCCATCAGTGAGAGTCCTTTACAAGAGACCCAGTACTTC. Its protein is CAISESPLQETQYF.

This clonotype was observed at least ten times. V usage is TRBV6-1 and J usage is TRBJ1-2; tentative D call: TRBD1 (6 bases). The length of the CDR3 is 15 residues. The germline CDR1 and CDR2 sequences are MNHNS and SASEGT. The ends were cut back, 3 bases at V and 4 bases at J, with 15 bases in the middle. The CDR3: CASSETGSVSYGYTF. Here the CDR3 DNA reads TGTGCCAGCAGTGAGACAGGATCAGTTAGCTATGGCTACACCTTC.

V and J are TRBV4-1 and TRBJ2-5; D uncertain. Deletions cut 4 bases from V and 0 bases from J, with 21 bases between. The CDR3 consists of 18 residues. Germline CDR1 and CDR2: MGHRA and YSYEKL. CDR3 loop: CASSRYNGPSANQETQYF. The CDR3 nucleotides are TGCGCCAGCAGCCGATACAACGGGCCGAGCGCCAACCAAGAGACCCAGTACTTC.

This clonotype was seen a few times. CDR3 DNA sequence: TGTGCCAGCAGGGTACAAGCCGGTGGCGGGGAGCTGTTTTTT. It specifies CASRVQAGGGELFF. The rearrangement joins TRBV12-3 or TRBV12-4 to TRBJ2-2, with D unclear. Trimming pared 6 bases from V and 7 bases from J, leaving 15 bases between. This CDR3 region has 14 residues.

This clonotype was seen more than once but under ten times. CDR3 loop: CASSYGQTGTSTDTQYF. CDR3 DNA: TGTGCCAGCAGCTACGGCCAAACCGGGACCAGCACAGATACGCAGTATTTT. This chain joins TRBV6-5 and TRBJ2-3; tentatively, D is TRBD1 or TRBD2 (5 bases each). CDR3 size: 17 residues. Trimming cost V 6 bases and J 0 bases, with 19 bases left between them. The V gene's germline CDR1 is MNHEY and CDR2 SVGAGI.

This clonotype was detected only a few times. The chain has TRBV19 and TRBJ2-1, with D uncertain. The CDR3 sequence is 15 residues long. V gave up 5 bases and J gave up 5 bases, with 16 bases separating them. Germline V gives CDR1 LNHDA, CDR2 SQIVND (reference sequence). The CDR3 loop reads CASSVQSRSDNEQFF. CDR3 nucleotide sequence: TGTGCCAGTAGTGTGCAGTCGCGTTCGGACAATGAGCAGTTCTTC. Variable domain in full (rest from reference TRBV19 and TRBJ2-1): DGGITQSPKYLFRKEGQNVTLSCEQNLNHDAMYWYRQDPGQGLRLIYYSQIVNDFQKGDIAEGYSVSREKKESFPLTVTSAQKNPTAFYLCASSVQSRSDNEQFFGPGTRLTVL.

This clonotype appeared many times. The rearrangement links TRBV4-3 to TRBJ2-3; D is uncertain. The CDR3 spans 13 residues. Germline CDR1 LGHNA, CDR2 YSLEER. Trimming cost V 0 bases and J 7 bases, with 8 bases left between them. The CDR3: CASSQDRHHTQYF. DNA for the CDR3: TGCGCCAGCAGCCAAGATCGTCACCATACGCAGTATTTT.

The chain carries TRBV12-3 or TRBV12-4 and TRBJ1-1; D possibly corresponds to TRBD1 (5 bases). Trimming took 1 base from V and 12 from J, leaving 15 bases between them. The CDR3 runs to 13 residues. The chain's CDR3 is CASSLGAGFFTFF. The CDR3 nucleotides are TGTGCCAGCAGTTTAGGTGCAGGGTTCTTTACTTTCTTT.

This clonotype showed up many times. V gene TRBV6-1 combines with J gene TRBJ1-1; tentatively, D is TRBD1 (5 bases). Trimming removed 6 bases at V and 7 bases at J, with 12 bases between. The CDR3 is 12 amino acids. Germline-derived CDR1 and CDR2 are MNHNS and SASEGT. This CDR3 is CASSLNRREAFF. The CDR3, as DNA: TGTGCCAGCAGCTTAAACAGGCGTGAAGCTTTCTTT.

This clonotype was seen ten or more times. The V and J genes are TRBV7-8 and TRBJ1-1; D is ambiguous. Germline V gives CDR1 SGHVS, CDR2 FQNEAQ. Trimming cost V 4 bases and J 3 bases, with 9 bases left between them. The CDR3 consists of 13 residues. The CDR3 coding sequence is TGTGCCAGCAGCTACCCACCGTACACTGAAGCTTTCTTT. This translates into CASSYPPYTEAFF.

In this sample, this clonotype turned up a few times. The V and J genes are TRBV12-5 and TRBJ2-2; D gene uncertain. Trimming took off 6 bases at V and 3 bases at J, with 11 bases between the two ends. The CDR3 runs to 14 residues. Germline assignment: CDR1 LGHNT and CDR2 FRNRAP. CDR3 sequence (DNA): TGTGCTAGTGGCCCAGGTTTGGACACCGGGGAGCTGTTTTTT. It is translated as CASGPGLDTGELFF.

The chain joins TRBV4-3 to TRBJ2-1, with a tentative D call TRBD2 (6 bases). Trimming took off 0 bases at V and 10 bases at J, with 13 bases between the two ends. CDR3 length: 14 residues. Per germline, CDR1 LGHNA and CDR2 YSLEER. CDR3 amino acids: CASSQDLGGREQFF. The CDR3 DNA follows: TGCGCCAGCAGCCAAGACCTGGGGGGACGGGAGCAGTTCTTC.

In this sample, this clonotype turned up a few times. V and J are TRBV5-1 and TRBJ2-1; a weak D match, TRBD2 (5 bases). Germline V gene lookup returns CDR1 SGHRS and CDR2 YFSETQ. V lost 9 bases and J lost 3, with 13 bases in between. The CDR3 totals 13 residues. CDR3: CATTGENYNEQFF. In DNA form, the CDR3 reads TGCGCCACTACCGGGGAAAACTACAATGAGCAGTTCTTC.

This clonotype was detected a few times. The CDR3: CASKPAAGADTQYF. The CDR3 coding sequence is TGTGCCAGCAAGCCCGCAGCGGGGGCCGATACGCAGTATTTT. The J gene is TRBJ2-3, the V gene TRBV9, with TRBD2 matching 8 bases. In germline, CDR1 is SGDLS, CDR2 YYNGEE. The length of the CDR3 is 14 residues. J was trimmed by 6 bases and V by 6 bases; bases with no gene match: 9.